A selection of T cell receptor beta chains follows, all from one sample in a study of response to subunit inactivated influenza vaccine. TCRdb passed the RT-PCR reads through MiXCR, listing each CDR3 protein once. Of roughly 540,000 distinct CDR3 sequences in the sample, around 21% were seen once. The same data also contributed to another study, on T cells expressing NK-cell markers.

The source material was CD4+ T cells sorted from PBMCs, sampled 12 days after vaccination. The receptor set was obtained from a man aged 45-65 years who received an inactivated influenza vaccine. Each CDR3 is given with its conserved first and last residue. Each record gives: J gene, V gene, clone size, D gene, CDR3 DNA, CDR3 protein. A D gene is named only where the DNA matches it firmly. Clone size appears in some rows only: once, few, many, or a class for an expanded clone.

j_call: TRBJ2-7; v_call: TRBV2; clone_size: few; d_call: NA; cdr3_nt: TGTGCCAGCAGTGAGGGACAAGTCTACGAGCAGTACTTC; cdr3_aa: CASSEGQVYEQYF
j_call: TRBJ2-5; v_call: TRBV6-2/TRBV6-3; clone_size: few; d_call: NA; cdr3_nt: TGTGCCAGCAGCAGAAAAACGGGATCCGGGTCCCAGTACTTC; cdr3_aa: CASSRKTGSGSQYF
j_call: TRBJ2-7; v_call: TRBV10-3; clone_size: NA; d_call: TRBD1; cdr3_nt: TGTGCCATCAGTGAGTCGTTCCATAGGACAGGGGTCTACGAGCAGTACTTC; cdr3_aa: CAISESFHRTGVYEQYF
j_call: TRBJ2-1; v_call: TRBV20-1; clone_size: few; d_call: NA; cdr3_nt: TGCAGTGCTAGGACCCAGGGACTCAATTCCTACAATGAGCAGTTCTTC; cdr3_aa: CSARTQGLNSYNEQFF
j_call: TRBJ2-6; v_call: TRBV3-1; clone_size: many; d_call: NA; cdr3_nt: TGTGCCAGCAGCCTATTGTCCGGGGCCAACGTCCTGACTTTC; cdr3_aa: CASSLLSGANVLTF
j_call: TRBJ2-1; v_call: TRBV20-1; clone_size: few; d_call: TRBD2; cdr3_nt: TGCAGTGCTAGAGGTTTAGAAGTGCGGGGGGGCTTAAATGAGCAGTTCTTC; cdr3_aa: CSARGLEVRGGLNEQFF
j_call: TRBJ2-7; v_call: TRBV20-1; clone_size: few; d_call: NA; cdr3_nt: TGCAGTGCCACCCCGGGTTCAGACCCCTACGAGCAGTACTTC; cdr3_aa: CSATPGSDPYEQYF
j_call: TRBJ2-5; v_call: TRBV6-2/TRBV6-3; clone_size: NA; d_call: NA; cdr3_nt: TGTGCCAGCACTCCGAAGAGCCAAGAGACCCAGTACTTC; cdr3_aa: CASTPKSQETQYF
j_call: TRBJ2-3; v_call: TRBV11-2; clone_size: few; d_call: TRBD2; cdr3_nt: TGTGCCAGCAGCTTGGGACTAGCGGGATCAGATACGCAGTATTTT; cdr3_aa: CASSLGLAGSDTQYF
j_call: TRBJ1-2; v_call: TRBV20-1; clone_size: many; d_call: NA; cdr3_nt: TGCAGTGCTAGTCACCACCCAGATGGCTACACCTTC; cdr3_aa: CSASHHPDGYTF
j_call: TRBJ2-1; v_call: TRBV18; clone_size: NA; d_call: NA; cdr3_nt: TGTGCCAGCTCACCAACTGGAGGGAGCTCCTACAATGAGCAGTTCTTC; cdr3_aa: CASSPTGGSSYNEQFF
j_call: TRBJ2-7; v_call: TRBV6-2/TRBV6-3; clone_size: few; d_call: NA; cdr3_nt: TGTGCCAGCAGGCCCGACTTCGTAGCCTACGAGCAGTACTTC; cdr3_aa: CASRPDFVAYEQYF
j_call: TRBJ1-3; v_call: TRBV9; clone_size: many; d_call: NA; cdr3_nt: TGTGCCAGCGGAGGGGGGGGAAGAGCCTCTGGAAACACCATATATTTT; cdr3_aa: CASGGGGRASGNTIYF
j_call: TRBJ2-3; v_call: TRBV3-1; clone_size: few; d_call: TRBD2; cdr3_nt: TGTGCCAGCAGCCGAGGCCGAGCGGGAGGAGCAGATACGCAGTATTTT; cdr3_aa: CASSRGRAGGADTQYF
j_call: TRBJ1-2; v_call: TRBV5-6; clone_size: NA; d_call: NA; cdr3_nt: TGTGCCAGCAGCCTGTACAGGGAGGCGCTCTATGGCTACACCTTC; cdr3_aa: CASSLYREALYGYTF
j_call: TRBJ2-1; v_call: TRBV12-3/TRBV12-4; clone_size: NA; d_call: NA; cdr3_nt: TGTGCCAGCAACCCGGCAGGCTACAATGAGCAGTTCTTC; cdr3_aa: CASNPAGYNEQFF
j_call: TRBJ2-3; v_call: TRBV6-1; clone_size: many; d_call: NA; cdr3_nt: TGTGCCAGCAGTGAGGGGGTCGAAGATACGCAGTATTTT; cdr3_aa: CASSEGVEDTQYF
j_call: TRBJ2-4; v_call: TRBV5-8; clone_size: NA; d_call: TRBD2; cdr3_nt: TGTGCCAGCAGCTTGGTAGCGGGCAGGCAAAACATTCAGTACTTC; cdr3_aa: CASSLVAGRQNIQYF
j_call: TRBJ1-6; v_call: TRBV4-2; clone_size: few; d_call: NA; cdr3_nt: TGTGCCAGCAGCCAAATCGGGGATTCACCCCTCCACTTT; cdr3_aa: CASSQIGDSPLHF
j_call: TRBJ2-7; v_call: TRBV7-2; clone_size: NA; d_call: TRBD2; cdr3_nt: TGTGCCAGCAGCCCTTCCTCGACTAGCGGGACCTACGAGCAGTACTTC; cdr3_aa: CASSPSSTSGTYEQYF
j_call: TRBJ1-3; v_call: TRBV5-5; clone_size: few; d_call: NA; cdr3_nt: TGTGCCAGCAGCTCTACAGGGACCTGGAGCGGAAACACCATATATTTT; cdr3_aa: CASSSTGTWSGNTIYF
j_call: TRBJ2-1; v_call: TRBV20-1; clone_size: few; d_call: NA; cdr3_nt: TGCAGTGCTAGAGATCTCGCTAGAGGCGGTAATGAGCAGTTCTTC; cdr3_aa: CSARDLARGGNEQFF
j_call: TRBJ2-3; v_call: TRBV7-2; clone_size: NA; d_call: NA; cdr3_nt: TGTGCCAGCAGCCAAATGGTGGGAGCCTTCACAGATACGCAGTATTTT; cdr3_aa: CASSQMVGAFTDTQYF
j_call: TRBJ2-7; v_call: TRBV5-5; clone_size: NA; d_call: NA; cdr3_nt: TGTGCCAGCAGCTTGGAATGGATCGCTAGCGAGCAGTACTTC; cdr3_aa: CASSLEWIASEQYF
j_call: TRBJ2-5; v_call: TRBV20-1; clone_size: NA; d_call: NA; cdr3_nt: TGCAGTGCTAGTAGAGGGTTAGGGCAAGAGACCCAGTACTTC; cdr3_aa: CSASRGLGQETQYF
j_call: TRBJ2-5; v_call: TRBV6-6; clone_size: NA; d_call: NA; cdr3_nt: TGTGCCAGCAGGTCGGCTCAAGAGACCCAGTACTTC; cdr3_aa: CASRSAQETQYF
j_call: TRBJ2-1; v_call: TRBV11-2; clone_size: NA; d_call: TRBD2; cdr3_nt: TGTGCCAGCAGCCAGCGACTAGCGGGGGGCCGAACGGAGCAGTTCTTC; cdr3_aa: CASSQRLAGGRTEQFF
j_call: TRBJ2-3; v_call: TRBV27; clone_size: few; d_call: NA; cdr3_nt: TGTGCCAGCAGTCTGAAAAGAGATGGAGATACGCAGTATTTT; cdr3_aa: CASSLKRDGDTQYF
j_call: TRBJ1-2; v_call: TRBV4-2; clone_size: few; d_call: NA; cdr3_nt: TGTGCCAGCAGCCAAGAGGACATCCCTAACTATGGCTACACCTTC; cdr3_aa: CASSQEDIPNYGYTF
j_call: TRBJ2-3; v_call: TRBV27; clone_size: NA; d_call: NA; cdr3_nt: TGTGCCAGCAGTCCTTCAGGGGTTGAACCTAGCACAGATACGCAGTATTTT; cdr3_aa: CASSPSGVEPSTDTQYF
j_call: TRBJ1-1; v_call: TRBV28; clone_size: few; d_call: TRBD1; cdr3_nt: TGTGCCAGCAGTGTGCCGGGACAGGGGAAAACTGAAGCTTTCTTT; cdr3_aa: CASSVPGQGKTEAFF
j_call: TRBJ2-3; v_call: TRBV10-3; clone_size: NA; d_call: NA; cdr3_nt: TGTGCCATCAGTGTGGGACTCAACACAGATACGCAGTATTTT; cdr3_aa: CAISVGLNTDTQYF
j_call: TRBJ1-2; v_call: TRBV24-1; clone_size: NA; d_call: NA; cdr3_nt: TGTGCCACCAGTGCCACTGGTGGGGTCGGTGGCTACACCTTC; cdr3_aa: CATSATGGVGGYTF
j_call: TRBJ2-1; v_call: TRBV20-1; clone_size: many; d_call: TRBD2; cdr3_nt: TGCAGTGCTACCTCCGGGACTAGCGGGATAAATGAGCAGTTCTTC; cdr3_aa: CSATSGTSGINEQFF
j_call: TRBJ2-3; v_call: TRBV7-9; clone_size: NA; d_call: NA; cdr3_nt: TGTGCCAGCAGCTTAGTTAGGGGATTCACAGATACGCAGTATTTT; cdr3_aa: CASSLVRGFTDTQYF
j_call: TRBJ1-6; v_call: TRBV6-5; clone_size: few; d_call: NA; cdr3_nt: TGTGCCAGCAGTTGGACCTCCTACGGTTCACCCCTCCACTTT; cdr3_aa: CASSWTSYGSPLHF
j_call: TRBJ2-7; v_call: TRBV2; clone_size: few; d_call: NA; cdr3_nt: TGTGCCAGCAAGGGGTTTCAGAGCTCCTACGAGCAGTACTTC; cdr3_aa: CASKGFQSSYEQYF
j_call: TRBJ1-5; v_call: TRBV20-1; clone_size: few; d_call: TRBD1; cdr3_nt: TGCAGTGCTAGGATAACAGGGGAGGGCCATCAGCCCCAGCATTTT; cdr3_aa: CSARITGEGHQPQHF
j_call: TRBJ2-3; v_call: TRBV7-2; clone_size: few; d_call: NA; cdr3_nt: TGTGCCAGCAGCTTGGTAGGTGATCAGTATTTT; cdr3_aa: CASSLVGDQYF
j_call: TRBJ2-1; v_call: TRBV7-2; clone_size: few; d_call: NA; cdr3_nt: TGTGCCAGCAGCTTAGTGTGGTCAGGGGCTGGCGAGCAGTTCTTC; cdr3_aa: CASSLVWSGAGEQFF
j_call: TRBJ2-2; v_call: TRBV19; clone_size: few; d_call: NA; cdr3_nt: TGTGCCAGTAGTATACAGCCGAGATTGGCCACCGGGGAGCTGTTTTTT; cdr3_aa: CASSIQPRLATGELFF
j_call: TRBJ1-5; v_call: TRBV7-2; clone_size: many; d_call: TRBD1; cdr3_nt: TGTGCCAGCAGCCTGGGACAGATAAATCAGCCCCAGCATTTT; cdr3_aa: CASSLGQINQPQHF